The source of this TCR beta chain is a study of blood T cell repertoires in COVID-19. On the study more broadly: Material from acute and convalescent COVID-19 was sourced from the United States, Italy and Spain. PBMCs, B-cell-depleted T cells, or T cells provided the cDNA or gDNA that made up the material.

With 2 bases clipped from V and 7 bases from J, the junction kept 4 bases outside the gene matches. The length of the CDR3 is 13 residues. In the original processing: Using reference gene primer amplification, nucleated cell counts were estimated. Libraries were prepared by immunoSEQ multiplex PCR; TCRdb keeps only in-frame clonotypes and omits some of them. The V and J calls and clone size come from that table; D and trimming were worked out from the DNA. Among approximately 110,000 clones listed, 80% to 90% were seen once. The receptor was derived from an elderly woman with active or convalescent COVID-19. This rearrangement joins TRBV12-3 or TRBV12-4 to TRBJ1-2; the match to TRBD1 covers 7 bases. Sequenced material: peripheral blood. The CDR3 DNA reads as TGTGCCAGCAGTTTATTGACAGGGTCTGGCTACACCTTC. The encoded protein is CASSLLTGSGYTF.